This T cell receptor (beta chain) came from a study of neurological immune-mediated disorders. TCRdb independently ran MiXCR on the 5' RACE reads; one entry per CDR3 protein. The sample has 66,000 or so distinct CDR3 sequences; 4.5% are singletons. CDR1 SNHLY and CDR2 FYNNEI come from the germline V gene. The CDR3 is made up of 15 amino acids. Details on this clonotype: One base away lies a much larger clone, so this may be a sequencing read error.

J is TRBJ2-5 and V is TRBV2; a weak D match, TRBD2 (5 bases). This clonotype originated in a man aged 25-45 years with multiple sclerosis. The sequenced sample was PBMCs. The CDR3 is CASGDLAGSQETKYF. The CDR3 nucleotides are TGTGCCAGCGGTGACCTCGCGGGTAGCCAAGAGACCAAGTACTTC.